The clone carrying this T cell receptor beta chain occurred many times. The antigen remains undetermined. V was pared by 4 bases and J by 2 bases, with 9 bases of the junction left unmatched. The CDR3 runs to 18 residues. Per germline, CDR1 SGHRS and CDR2 YFSETQ. This specimen belongs to a study of T cells after yellow fever vaccination. General study findings and limits: Post-booster repertoires contained most primary-vaccination clones again (almost 97% CD4, 88% CD8).

Conversion of TCR transcripts into cDNA relied on 5'RACE template switching, which added a universal primer site and UMIs. TCRdb re-called the 5' RACE reads with MiXCR, one entry per CDR3 protein. The data show 300,000 to 350,000 distinct CDR3 sequences, around 4.5% seen once. The chain carries TRBV5-1 and TRBJ2-6; 10 nucleotides agree with TRBD1. The starting material was PBMCs, obtained 15 days after the yellow fever booster vaccination. This sequence was found in a young man who received the YFV17D yellow fever vaccine. The CDR3 spells CASSPQGQGWTGANVLTF. The CDR3 coding sequence is TGCGCCAGCAGCCCCCAGGGACAGGGGTGGACTGGGGCCAACGTCCTGACTTTC.